This T cell receptor (beta chain) stems from a study of T cell repertoires in cytomegalovirus infection. Turning to the study itself: Carrying CMV and the relevant HLA type showed in public TCR beta signatures.

General study findings and limits: Cumulative public TCR beta family frequency identified carriers of CMV plus the relevant HLA. HLA-C-restricted TCR beta clonotypes specific for CMV led the ex vivo response.

Germline loops: CDR1 MDHEN, CDR2 SYDVKM. The CDR3 is 16 amino acids. V gave up 5 bases and J gave up 2 bases; unmatched junction bases: 7. TCRdb recomputed calls from the reads with MiXCR, one row per CDR3 protein. The sample consists of 300,000 to 450,000 distinct CDR3 sequences, about a sixth of them appearing once. This clonotype was seen only a few times. No antigen is known for it. The sequence was collected from a human donor in good health (CMV status not recorded). Some clones in this sample may be carry-over from other donors' samples. The chain has TRBV28 and TRBJ2-3; TRBD2 aligns across 10 bases. The source material was PBMCs. CDR3 region: CASSPQLAGNTDTQYF. CDR3 in DNA: TGTGCCAGCAGTCCTCAACTAGCGGGAAACACAGATACGCAGTATTTT.